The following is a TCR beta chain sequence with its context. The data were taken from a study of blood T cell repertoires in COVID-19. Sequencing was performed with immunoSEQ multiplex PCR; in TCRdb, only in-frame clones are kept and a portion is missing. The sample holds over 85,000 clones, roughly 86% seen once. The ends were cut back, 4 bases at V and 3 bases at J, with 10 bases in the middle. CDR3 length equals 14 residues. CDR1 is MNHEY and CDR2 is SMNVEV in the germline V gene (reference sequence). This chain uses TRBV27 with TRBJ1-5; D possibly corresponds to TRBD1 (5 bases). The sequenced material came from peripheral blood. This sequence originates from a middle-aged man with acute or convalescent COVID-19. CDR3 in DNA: TGTGCCAGCAGTTCAGGGCCTTACAATCAGCCCCAGCATTTT. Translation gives CASSSGPYNQPQHF.